The 30 T cell receptor beta chains reported below all come from one sample, sequenced in a study of shared clonotypes between healthy human individuals. Some clones are missing from TCRdb's copy, which holds only in-frame ones; the method was immunoSEQ multiplex PCR. The table shows some 490,000 clones, with over 70% occurring only once. The material sequenced was PBMCs. These receptors originate from a woman aged 40 to 55 in good health. Some clones in this sample may be carry-over from other donors' samples.

This clone was found many times. The same CDR3 also results from other DNA sequences found in this sample. The chain employs TRBV5-1 and TRBJ2-1; 10 bases match TRBD1. V gave up 4 bases and J gave up 9 bases; unmatched junction bases: 4. In germline, CDR1 is SGHRS, CDR2 YFSETQ. This CDR3 is built from 13 residues. CDR3 in amino acids: CASSLTGGSEQFF. DNA for the CDR3: TGCGCCAGCAGCCTGACAGGGGGCAGTGAGCAGTTCTTC.

The rearrangement uses TRBV7-8 and TRBJ2-7, with D perhaps assigned TRBD1 or TRBD2 (5 bases each). With 4 bases removed from V and 5 bases from J, the gap between germline ends came to 15 bases. CDR1 is SGHVS, CDR2 FQNEAQ, per germline. The CDR3 totals 14 residues. Written as DNA, the CDR3 is TGTGCCAGCAGCTCGGGACCAGGATCGGACGAGCAGTACTTC. It codes for CASSSGPGSDEQYF.

CDR3 sequence: CASSPQTGTEAFF. The CDR3 DNA reads as TGTGCCAGCAGCCCTCAAACGGGGACTGAAGCTTTCTTT. This chain links TRBV7-6 with TRBJ1-1; D not resolved. The CDR3 contains 13 residues. Trimming took off 5 bases at V and 5 bases at J, with 12 bases between the two ends. CDR1 SGHVS and CDR2 FNYEAQ come from the germline V gene.

The V call is TRBV29-1, the J call TRBJ2-3; the D is unclear. Looked up from germline, CDR1 is SQVTM and CDR2 is ANQGSEA. V was clipped by 4 bases and J by 3 bases, with 11 bases between them. This CDR3 region has 13 residues. The CDR3 here is CSVVSMGTDTQYF. As DNA, the CDR3 is TGCAGCGTTGTGAGCATGGGTACAGATACGCAGTATTTT.

The chain uses TRBV7-6 and TRBJ2-2, with 8 bases fitting TRBD1. Germline V gives CDR1 SGHVS, CDR2 FNYEAQ. Losses at the gene ends were 0 bases for V and 7 bases for J; bases not matched to a gene: 7. The CDR3 totals 16 residues. This chain's CDR3 is CASSLAAQGAGGELFF. DNA of the CDR3: TGTGCCAGCAGCTTAGCTGCGCAGGGGGCCGGCGGGGAGCTGTTTTTT.

This rearrangement joins TRBV27 to TRBJ2-3; 10 nucleotides align to TRBD2. This CDR3 comprises 15 residues. The ends lost 4 bases at V and 6 bases at J; junction bases unmatched: 7. Germline CDR1 and CDR2: MNHEY and SMNVEV (reference sequence). The DNA for the CDR3 is TGTGCCAGCAGTTCGCTAGCGGGAGATAGGGATACGCAGTATTTT. Encoded protein: CASSSLAGDRDTQYF.

This rearrangement joins TRBV30 to TRBJ2-2, with TRBD2 matching 8 bases. The J segment lost 3 bases and the V segment lost 0 bases, leaving 3 bases of the junction unmatched. Germline V gives CDR1 GTSNPN, CDR2 SVGIG (reference sequence). This CDR3 spans 15 amino acids. The CDR3: CAWSVAGEDTGELFF. In DNA, the CDR3 is TGTGCCTGGAGTGTAGCGGGAGAGGACACCGGGGAGCTGTTTTTT.

This chain joins TRBV18 and TRBJ2-2, with 8 bases aligning to TRBD2. This CDR3 comprises 18 residues. CDR1 is KGHSH and CDR2 is LQKENI in the germline V gene. With 4 bases clipped from V and 4 bases from J, the junction kept 14 bases outside the gene matches. The CDR3 DNA is TGTGCCAGCTCACTCTCTCAACCGGGAGGGCCGGGCACCGGGGAGCTGTTTTTT. It codes for CASSLSQPGGPGTGELFF.

Turning to this clone: This probably arose from a read error, given a far larger clone one base away. Different DNA sequences within this sample yield the same CDR3. The chain links TRBV30 to TRBJ1-3, with D possibly matching TRBD1 (6 bases). The V gene lost 3 bases and the J gene lost 2 bases, with 14 bases spanning the gap. The CDR3 runs to 15 residues. Per germline, CDR1 GTSNPN and CDR2 SVGIG (reference sequence). CDR3 nucleotide sequence: TGTGCCTGGAGCCGAAGGGGGTTGGCTGGAAACACCATATATTTT. The encoded protein is CAWSRRGLAGNTIYF.

The V call is TRBV10-3, the J call TRBJ2-7; the D gene is possibly TRBD2 (5 bases). The V gene lost 8 bases and the J gene lost 0 bases, with 11 bases spanning the gap. The CDR3 is 13 residues long. Germline-derived CDR1 and CDR2 are ENHRY and SYGVKD. The CDR3 spells CAIGTEDSYEQYF. For the CDR3, the DNA is TGTGCCATCGGTACGGAGGACTCCTACGAGCAGTACTTC.

The V gene is TRBV2, the J gene TRBJ1-4; TRBD1 is a possible D gene (5 bases). This CDR3 has 14 residues. Germline values: CDR1 SNHLY, CDR2 FYNNEI. V lost 7 bases and J lost 7, with 16 bases in between. Here the CDR3 DNA reads TGTGCCAGCAATGGGGACTTGAAGGGTGAAAAACTGTTTTTT. Its translation: CASNGDLKGEKLFF.

The V call is TRBV28, the J call TRBJ2-1, with D tentatively TRBD1 or TRBD2 (5 bases each). CDR1 and CDR2 (germline): MDHEN, SYDVKM. V was pared by 5 bases and J by 6 bases, with 14 bases between. The CDR3 runs 14 residues. The CDR3 coding sequence is TGTGCCAGCAGTACCGCCGGGACGGTCAATGAGCAGTTCTTC. Translating it yields CASSTAGTVNEQFF.

A remark on this clone: It differs at one base from a far larger clone, so likely a read error. The genes are TRBV28 and TRBJ2-2; no definite D call. V gave up 7 bases and J gave up 6 bases, with 18 bases separating them. The CDR3 is made up of 15 amino acids. Germline V gene sequence: CDR1 MDHEN, CDR2 SYDVKM. In DNA form, the CDR3 reads TGTGCCAGCACAGCCAGGTCACCAAGCCCCGGGGAGCTGTTTTTT. It codes for CASTARSPSPGELFF. The full variable domain, its missing parts supplied by reference TRBV28 and TRBJ2-2, is DVKVTQSSRYLVKRTGEKVFLECVQDMDHENMFWYRQDPGLGLRLIYFSYDVKMKEKGDIPEGYSVSREKKERFSLILESASTNQTSMYLCASTARSPSPGELFFGEGSRLTVL.

The V and J genes are TRBV30 and TRBJ1-5; 7 bases fit TRBD1. The germline V gene encodes CDR1 GTSNPN and CDR2 SVGIG (reference sequence). Trimming took 0 bases from V and 5 from J; bases not matched to a gene: 4. This CDR3 contains 14 residues. CDR3: CAWSVPTGHQPQHF. The CDR3 DNA sequence: TGTGCCTGGAGTGTACCGACAGGGCATCAGCCCCAGCATTTT. Complete variable domain (other parts from reference TRBV30 and TRBJ1-5): SQTIHQWPATLVQPVGSPLSLECTVEGTSNPNLYWYRQAAGRGLQLLFYSVGIGQISSEVPQNLSASRPQDRQFILSSKKLLLSDSGFYLCAWSVPTGHQPQHFGDGTRLSIL.

Turning to this clone: This sequence is one base from a far larger clone and is likely a read error. V is TRBV28 and J is TRBJ1-4, with unresolved D. V gave up 6 bases and J gave up 7 bases, with 15 bases separating them. The CDR3 contains 14 residues. The germline V gene has CDR1 MDHEN and CDR2 SYDVKM. In nucleotides, the CDR3 is TGTGCCAGCAGGGAGTCAGCGGAATGTGAAAAACTGTTTTTT. Amino acid sequence: CASRESAECEKLFF.

On this clone itself: A far larger clone differs by one base, so this is likely a read error. The V gene is TRBV30, the J gene TRBJ2-7; tentatively, D is TRBD1 (8 bases). V lost 2 bases and J lost 8, with 22 bases in between. The germline V gene encodes CDR1 GTSNPN and CDR2 SVGIG (reference sequence). The CDR3 extends over 15 amino acids. The CDR3 is CAWSLADRDVSKQYF. In DNA form, the CDR3 reads TGTGCCTGGAGTCTAGCGGACAGGGATGTGTCCAAGCAGTACTTC.

This sequence joins TRBV2 and TRBJ1-2, with 8 bases aligning to TRBD1. The CDR3 has 12 amino acids. V lost 9 bases to trimming and J lost 4 bases; unmatched junction nucleotides: 4. The germline CDR1 and CDR2 sequences are SNHLY and FYNNEI. The CDR3 DNA sequence: TGTGCCAGTGGACAGGGAGCCTATGGCTACACCTTC. Translated: CASGQGAYGYTF. The whole variable domain, remainder taken from reference TRBV2 and TRBJ1-2, is EPEVTQTPSHQVTQMGQEVILRCVPISNHLYFYWYRQILGQKVEFLVSFYNNEISEKSEIFDDQFSVERPDGSNFTLKIRSTKLEDSAMYFCASGQGAYGYTFGSGTRLTVV.

The genes are TRBV18 and TRBJ1-5; D ambiguous. CDR1 is KGHSH and CDR2 is LQKENI in the germline V gene. CDR3 length: 13 residues. Trimming took 3 bases from V and 3 from J, leaving 6 bases between them. For the CDR3, the DNA is TGTGCCAGCTCACCGGACGCCAATCAGCCCCAGCATTTT. Translated: CASSPDANQPQHF.

This clone was seen just once. The chain recombines TRBV15 with TRBJ2-7, with a possible D match to TRBD1 (6 bases). V lost 1 base to trimming and J lost 4 bases, with 11 bases between them. Germline CDR1 LNHNV, CDR2 YYDKDF (reference sequence). The CDR3 is made up of 14 amino acids. The CDR3 loop reads CATSRGRGGYEQYF. The CDR3 bases are TGTGCCACCAGCAGAGGCAGGGGCGGGTACGAGCAGTACTTC.

The V gene is TRBV9, the J gene TRBJ1-2; unclear D gene. The CDR3 is made up of 13 amino acids. V gave up 0 bases and J gave up 2 bases, with 5 bases separating them. The germline V gene encodes CDR1 SGDLS and CDR2 YYNGEE. CDR3 DNA sequence: TGTGCCAGCAGCGTAGAACAGAACTATGGCTACACCTTC. Protein sequence: CASSVEQNYGYTF.

The rearrangement joins TRBV28 to TRBJ2-1; maybe TRBD1 (5 bases). V gave up 4 bases and J gave up 7 bases, with 14 bases separating them. Looked up from germline, CDR1 is MDHEN and CDR2 is SYDVKM. CDR3 size: 14 residues. The CDR3 loop reads CASSCGGAENEQFF. Here the CDR3 DNA reads TGTGCCAGCAGTTGTGGTGGGGCTGAGAATGAGCAGTTCTTC.

To note about this clone: A far larger clone is a single base away, which makes a read error likely. The same CDR3 arises from other DNA sequences in this sample as well. This chain links TRBV28 with TRBJ2-5; TRBD2 matches 8 bases. This CDR3 contains 15 residues. Trimming cost V 5 bases and J 11 bases; bases outside gene matches: 16. Germline V gene lookup returns CDR1 MDHEN and CDR2 SYDVKM. The DNA of the CDR3 is TGTGCCAGCAGTACCCCGGGCGGGAGGTCTCGGGAGCAGTACTTC. Translating gives CASSTPGGRSREQYF.

This chain connects TRBV9 to TRBJ2-1; tentative D call: TRBD2 (7 bases). V was trimmed by 0 bases and J by 0 bases, leaving 16 bases between them. The germline CDR1 and CDR2 sequences are SGDLS and YYNGEE. The CDR3 consists of 18 residues. The CDR3 loop reads CASSVGEGGPSSYNEQFF. Here the CDR3 DNA reads TGTGCCAGCAGCGTAGGGGAGGGGGGCCCTAGCTCCTACAATGAGCAGTTCTTC.

J is TRBJ2-7 and V is TRBV5-1; the match to TRBD2 covers 7 bases. The germline V gene encodes CDR1 SGHRS and CDR2 YFSETQ. CDR3 length equals 12 residues. The V and J ends lost 4 bases and 7 bases, in that order; junction bases with no gene match: 5. Here the CDR3 reads CASSEVAGEQYF. The CDR3 region has the DNA TGCGCCAGCAGCGAGGTAGCGGGTGAGCAGTACTTC.

The V and J genes are TRBV11-3 and TRBJ2-1; D gene ambiguous. Germline V gene data show CDR1 as SGHNT and CDR2 as YENEEA. The CDR3 runs 15 residues. V was trimmed by 1 base and J by 5 bases, leaving 12 bases between them. The CDR3 nucleotides are TGTGCCAGCAGCTTAGGATTCAGGACCGACAATGAGCAGTTCTTC. It yields the protein CASSLGFRTDNEQFF.

V and J are TRBV7-2 and TRBJ2-3; perhaps D is TRBD1 or TRBD2 (5 bases each). Germline-derived CDR1 and CDR2 are SGHTA and FQGNSA. The CDR3 is made up of 15 amino acids. Trimming took off 1 base at V and 2 bases at J, with 10 bases between the two ends. In DNA form, the CDR3 reads TGTGCCAGCAGCTTAGGAGGGACGTCCACAGATACGCAGTATTTT. Amino acid sequence: CASSLGGTSTDTQYF. Variable domain in full (rest from reference TRBV7-2 and TRBJ2-3): GAGVSQSPSNKVTEKGKDVELRCDPISGHTALYWYRQSLGQGLEFLIYFQGNSAPDKSGLPSDRFSAERTGGSVSTLTIQRTQQEDSAVYLCASSLGGTSTDTQYFGPGTRLTVL.

The V and J genes are TRBV4-1 and TRBJ2-2, with TRBD2 matching over 8 bases. The J segment lost 1 base and the V segment lost 1 base, leaving 8 bases of the junction unmatched. Germline CDR1 reads MGHRA; CDR2 reads YSYEKL. There are 18 residues in the CDR3. The CDR3 coding sequence is TGCGCCAGCAGCCAAGGGGCCAGCGGGAGCCAGAACACCGGGGAGCTGTTTTTT. Encoded protein: CASSQGASGSQNTGELFF.

V is TRBV2 and J is TRBJ2-1; possibly TRBD1 for D (6 bases). V was clipped by 7 bases and J by 4 bases, with 11 bases between them. The CDR3 totals 13 residues. Per the germline V gene, CDR1 is SNHLY and CDR2 is FYNNEI. CDR3 amino acids: CASNGQIYNEQFF. In DNA, the CDR3 is TGTGCCAGCAATGGACAGATATACAATGAGCAGTTCTTC.

As concerns this clone: At one of its ends the junction is not consistent with the germline gene, which may arise from a read error. The chain carries TRBV7-2 and TRBJ2-1; the D is unclear. The CDR3 loop spans 12 amino acids. CDR1 is SGHTA and CDR2 is FQGNSA in the germline V gene. The CDR3 DNA reads TGTGCCAGCAGTTTAGATAACAATGAGCAGTTCTTC. Its protein product is CASSLDNNEQFF. The complete variable domain, with remaining parts taken from reference TRBV7-2 and TRBJ2-1, reads GAGVSQSPSNKVTEKGKDVELRCDPISGHTALYWYRQSLGQGLEFLIYFQGNSAPDKSGLPSDRFSAERTGGSVSTLTIQRTQQEDSAVYLCASSLDNNEQFFGPGTRLTVL.

This clone has just one count. The rearrangement uses TRBV28 and TRBJ2-1; 10 bases line up with TRBD2. V was pared by 1 base and J by 9 bases, with 6 bases of the junction left unmatched. Germline CDR1 is MDHEN and CDR2 is SYDVKM. The CDR3 is 15 residues long. CDR3 in DNA: TGTGCCAGCAGTTTATTTACTAGCGGGAATACTGAGCAGTTCTTC. Protein product: CASSLFTSGNTEQFF.